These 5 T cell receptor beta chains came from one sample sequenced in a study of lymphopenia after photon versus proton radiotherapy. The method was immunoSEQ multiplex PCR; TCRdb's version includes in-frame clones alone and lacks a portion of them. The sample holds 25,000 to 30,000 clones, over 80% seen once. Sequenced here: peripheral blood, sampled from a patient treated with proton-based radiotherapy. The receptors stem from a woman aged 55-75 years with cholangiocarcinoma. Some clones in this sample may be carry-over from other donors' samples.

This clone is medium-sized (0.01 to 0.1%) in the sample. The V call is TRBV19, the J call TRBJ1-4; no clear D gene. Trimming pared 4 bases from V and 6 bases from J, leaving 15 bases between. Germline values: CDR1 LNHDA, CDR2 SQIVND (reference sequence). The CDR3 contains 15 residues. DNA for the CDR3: TGTGCCAGTAGTAACTCCGGGCCCTGGGATGAAAAACTGTTTTTT. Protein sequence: CASSNSGPWDEKLFF.

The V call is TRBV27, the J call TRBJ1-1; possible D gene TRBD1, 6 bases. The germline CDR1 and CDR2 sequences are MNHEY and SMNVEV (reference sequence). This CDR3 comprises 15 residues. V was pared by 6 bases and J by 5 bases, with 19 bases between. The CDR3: CASRSRGQRGTEAFF. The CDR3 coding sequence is TGTGCCAGCAGGAGCCGGGGGCAAAGGGGGACTGAAGCTTTCTTT.

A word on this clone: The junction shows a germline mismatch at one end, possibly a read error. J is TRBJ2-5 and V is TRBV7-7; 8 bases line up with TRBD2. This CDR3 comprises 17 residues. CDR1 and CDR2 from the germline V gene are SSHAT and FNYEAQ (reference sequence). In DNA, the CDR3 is TGTGCTAGCAGCTTAGCGAGGACCGGGGGGGCCTGGGAGACCCAGTACTTC. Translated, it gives CASSLARTGGAWETQYF.

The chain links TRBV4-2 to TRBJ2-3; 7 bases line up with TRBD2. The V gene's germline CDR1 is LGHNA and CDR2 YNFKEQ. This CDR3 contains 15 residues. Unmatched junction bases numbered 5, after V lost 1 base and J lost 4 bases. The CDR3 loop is CASSQGVAGPDTQYF. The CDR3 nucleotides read TGTGCCAGCAGCCAAGGGGTAGCGGGTCCAGATACGCAGTATTTT.

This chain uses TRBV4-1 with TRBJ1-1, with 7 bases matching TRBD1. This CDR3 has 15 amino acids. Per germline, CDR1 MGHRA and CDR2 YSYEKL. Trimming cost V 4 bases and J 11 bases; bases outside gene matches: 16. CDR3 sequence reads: CASSPQDRRTGGAFF. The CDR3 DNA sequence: TGCGCCAGCAGCCCGCAGGACAGGCGTACTGGGGGGGCTTTCTTT.